These 30 T cell receptor beta chains came from one sample sequenced in a study of blood T cell repertoires in COVID-19. Sequencing used immunoSEQ multiplex PCR; TCRdb keeps in-frame clones, though not all of them. The sample includes under 200,000 clones, 82% of them seen just once. Sequenced sample: PBMCs or T cells enriched from blood (not recorded which). All receptors derive from a woman aged 60-75 years with acute COVID-19.

This chain links TRBV10-3 with TRBJ1-1; D is unresolved. The CDR3 totals 13 residues. V lost 6 bases and J 6 bases, leaving 14 bases between the germline ends. CDR1 and CDR2 from the germline V gene are ENHRY and SYGVKD. CDR3 sequence: CAIRFDGGSEAFF. Here the CDR3 DNA reads TGTGCCATCAGATTTGACGGAGGATCTGAAGCTTTCTTT.

The V call is TRBV10-1, the J call TRBJ2-4, with 8 bases identical to TRBD1. Trimming removed 6 bases from V and 7 bases from J; junction bases left unmatched: 5. The CDR3 consists of 13 residues. Looked up from germline, CDR1 is WNHNN and CDR2 is SYGVQD (reference sequence). This CDR3 reads CASSSQGGNIQYF. The CDR3 DNA reads as TGCGCCAGCAGCTCACAGGGGGGTAACATTCAGTACTTC.

The chain joins TRBV7-2 to TRBJ2-5, with TRBD2 matching 7 bases. J gave up 5 bases and V 1 base, and 1 base lay outside the gene matches. This CDR3 is built from 13 residues. Germline V CDR1 and CDR2: SGHTA, FQGNSA. CDR3 in DNA: TGTGCCAGCAGCTTAGGACTAGCCGAGACCCAGTACTTC. Residues: CASSLGLAETQYF.

V gene TRBV14 combines with J gene TRBJ1-2; 12 bases match TRBD1. The CDR3 runs to 17 residues. CDR1 and CDR2 (germline): SGHDN, FVKESK. V shed 7 bases, J shed 2 bases, and the junction held 11 bases outside the gene matches. The CDR3 region is CASNRTRDRGPNYGYTF. The CDR3 nucleotides are TGTGCCAGCAACCGAACCCGGGACAGGGGGCCGAACTATGGCTACACCTTC. Full variable domain (remainder filled in from reference TRBV14 and TRBJ1-2): EAGVTQFPSHSVIEKGQTVTLRCDPISGHDNLYWYRRVMGKEIKFLLHFVKESKQDESGMPNNRFLAERTGGTYSTLKVQPAELEDSGVYFCASNRTRDRGPNYGYTFGSGTRLTVV.

The CDR3 coding sequence is TGTGCCAGCAGCGCGGGGACTAGCGGAAACACAGATACGCAGTATTTT. This gives the protein CASSAGTSGNTDTQYF. The V call is TRBV9, the J call TRBJ2-3; 11 bases are a match to TRBD2. Germline CDR1 is SGDLS and CDR2 is YYNGEE. V was clipped by 3 bases and J by 2 bases; unmatched bases: 5. The CDR3 has 16 amino acids.

The gene calls are TRBV7-9 and TRBJ1-1; TRBD1 agrees at 8 bases. The CDR3 loop spans 14 amino acids. J lost 8 bases, V lost 5 bases, and 10 bases had no gene match. The germline V gene encodes CDR1 SEHNR and CDR2 FQNEAQ (reference sequence). Here the CDR3 reads CASSPVTGAGEAFF. The CDR3 DNA is TGTGCCAGCAGCCCCGTGACAGGGGCAGGAGAAGCTTTCTTT.

This clone has more than one count but fewer than ten. This chain links TRBV7-2 with TRBJ2-4, with D uncertain. Germline loops: CDR1 SGHTA, CDR2 FQGNSA. Trimming pared 8 bases from V and 0 bases from J, leaving 8 bases between. This CDR3 is built from 13 residues. CDR3 nucleotide sequence: TGTGCCAGCGGCCATTTAGCCAAAAACATTCAGTACTTC. It encodes CASGHLAKNIQYF. Combining the CDR3 with reference TRBV7-2 and TRBJ2-4 gives the whole variable domain GAGVSQSPSNKVTEKGKDVELRCDPISGHTALYWYRQSLGQGLEFLIYFQGNSAPDKSGLPSDRFSAERTGGSVSTLTIQRTQQEDSAVYLCASGHLAKNIQYFGAGTRLSVL.

The chain employs TRBV20-1 and TRBJ1-2, with D unclear. The CDR3 spans 10 residues. Between the trimmed V and J ends, which lost 6 bases and 2 bases, there was a span of 4 bases. Germline V lookup: CDR1 DFQATT, CDR2 SNEGSKA (reference sequence). This chain's CDR3 is CSAQNYGYTF. DNA of the CDR3: TGCAGTGCACAGAACTATGGCTACACCTTC.

The rearrangement links TRBV28 to TRBJ2-1; TRBD2 matches at 8 bases. After removal of 7 bases from V and 0 bases from J, the junction contained 2 bases not matched to a gene. The V gene's germline CDR1 is MDHEN and CDR2 SYDVKM. CDR3 length equals 14 residues. DNA for the CDR3: TGTGCCAGCACCGCGGGGGGCTCCTACAATGAGCAGTTCTTC. Encoded protein: CASTAGGSYNEQFF.

The chain links TRBV4-2 to TRBJ2-2; TRBD1 aligns across 7 bases. The CDR3 has 16 residues. CDR1 is LGHNA, CDR2 YNFKEQ, per germline. V lost 0 bases to trimming and J lost 6 bases; unmatched junction nucleotides: 7. The CDR3, as DNA: TGTGCCAGCAGCCAAGAGACAGGGAGTCTTCCCGGGGAGCTGTTTTTT. Its protein product is CASSQETGSLPGELFF.

The V and J genes are TRBV24-1 and TRBJ2-1; 10 bases map to TRBD2. The CDR3 is 16 residues long. The germline CDR1 and CDR2 sequences are KGHDR and SFDVKD. The V gene end was trimmed by 4 bases and the J gene end by 1 base; junction bases not matched to a gene: 3. This CDR3 is CATSDRTSGSYNEQFF. DNA of the CDR3: TGTGCCACCAGTGACCGGACTAGCGGATCCTACAATGAGCAGTTCTTC.

In DNA, the CDR3 is TGTGCCTGGAGTGGCGGCGGGGGCGGGCAGTACTTC. It translates to CAWSGGGGGQYF. The chain links TRBV30 to TRBJ2-7, with TRBD2 as a possible D gene (7 bases). The V end was cut by 1 base, the J end by 9 bases, with 13 bases between. This CDR3 has 12 amino acids. Per germline, CDR1 GTSNPN and CDR2 SVGIG (reference sequence).

V and J are TRBV7-9 and TRBJ2-5, with D possibly matching TRBD2 (7 bases). V was trimmed by 5 bases and J by 5 bases, leaving 12 bases between them. The germline V gene has CDR1 SEHNR and CDR2 FQNEAQ (reference sequence). This CDR3 spans 13 amino acids. This CDR3 is CASSPGGWETQYF. CDR3 sequence (DNA): TGTGCCAGCAGCCCGGGGGGCTGGGAGACCCAGTACTTC.

This clone has only one observation. V is TRBV7-2 and J is TRBJ2-1; D is possibly TRBD1 (6 bases). V lost 5 bases, J lost 6 bases, and 17 bases lay in between. CDR1 is SGHTA and CDR2 is FQGNSA in the germline V gene. The CDR3 is made up of 15 amino acids. The CDR3 bases are TGTGCCAGCAGCCCGACAGGTTCTGAATCCAATGAGCAGTTCTTC. This translates into CASSPTGSESNEQFF.

This clone appeared a single time. The J gene is TRBJ2-7, the V gene TRBV3-1 (or the pseudogene TRBV3-2), with D perhaps matching TRBD1 (6 bases). The CDR3 runs to 14 residues. CDR1 and CDR2 from the germline V gene are LGHDT and YNNKEL (reference sequence). Trimming removed 4 bases from V and 3 bases from J, with 13 bases in between. CDR3 sequence: CASSPQGPNYEQYF. For the CDR3, the DNA is TGTGCCAGCAGCCCCCAGGGGCCCAACTACGAGCAGTACTTC.

This clone was counted a single time. The same CDR3 can be traced to other DNA sequences in this sample. This chain connects TRBV4-3 to TRBJ1-2, with D tentatively TRBD1 (5 bases). Germline V lookup: CDR1 LGHNA, CDR2 YSLEER. V was clipped by 0 bases and J by 8 bases, with 13 bases between them. CDR3 length: 14 residues. This chain's CDR3 is CASSQEGGVGGYTF. The CDR3 coding sequence is TGCGCCAGCAGCCAAGAGGGGGGAGTGGGAGGCTACACCTTC.

A single count supports this clone. V is TRBV13 and J is TRBJ1-5; D is uncertain. CDR3 length: 12 residues. Trimming took off 4 bases at V and 4 bases at J, with 5 bases between the two ends. CDR1 and CDR2 (germline): PRHDT, FYEKMQ (reference sequence). The CDR3 DNA is TGTGCCAGCAGCTATCAGAATCAGCCCCAGCATTTT. It yields the protein CASSYQNQPQHF.

This clone has just one count. V and J are TRBV5-1 and TRBJ2-1; 7 bases fit TRBD1. V lost 4 bases to trimming and J lost 4 bases; unmatched junction nucleotides: 5. CDR3 length: 14 residues. The V gene's germline CDR1 is SGHRS and CDR2 YFSETQ. Written as DNA, the CDR3 is TGCGCCAGCAGCCCGGACAGGATATACAATGAGCAGTTCTTC. Its translation: CASSPDRIYNEQFF.

V and J are TRBV19 and TRBJ1-4; TRBD1 agrees at 8 bases. CDR1 LNHDA and CDR2 SQIVND come from the germline V gene (reference sequence). Trimming removed 6 bases from V and 6 bases from J; junction bases left unmatched: 6. The CDR3 is 14 residues long. The CDR3 reads CASRAGGIDEKLFF. The CDR3, as DNA: TGTGCCAGTAGAGCAGGGGGCATTGATGAAAAACTGTTTTTT.

The genes are TRBV9 and TRBJ2-1, with 9 bases matching TRBD2. CDR3 length: 16 residues. CDR1 and CDR2 from the germline V gene are SGDLS and YYNGEE. V was clipped by 0 bases and J by 8 bases; unmatched bases: 9. The CDR3 is CASSVESAGGSDEQFF. As DNA, the CDR3 is TGTGCCAGCAGCGTAGAGTCAGCGGGGGGTTCGGATGAGCAGTTCTTC.

The chain uses TRBV18 and TRBJ1-4; a weak D match, TRBD1 (6 bases). The V end was cut by 3 bases, the J end by 4 bases, with 15 bases between. The CDR3 totals 16 residues. Germline CDR1 and CDR2: KGHSH and LQKENI. CDR3 DNA: TGTGCCAGCTCACCCGGGGGGCCTGGTGGTAATGAAAAACTGTTTTTT. This translates into CASSPGGPGGNEKLFF.

The rearrangement links TRBV3-1 (or the pseudogene TRBV3-2) to TRBJ2-1, with D perhaps matching TRBD2 (6 bases). Germline loops: CDR1 LGHDT, CDR2 YNNKEL (reference sequence). This CDR3 has 12 residues. The CDR3 nucleotides are TGTGCTCCGGGACTCCAGTCCAATGAGCAGTTCTTC. Protein: CAPGLQSNEQFF.

The chain combines TRBV2 with TRBJ2-7; 12 nucleotides line up with TRBD2. There are 15 residues in the CDR3. The trim removed 8 bases at V and 1 base at J, leaving 6 bases unmatched. Germline values: CDR1 SNHLY, CDR2 FYNNEI. CDR3 nucleotides: TGTGCCAGCCGTGGACTAGCGGGACAATCCTACGAGCAGTACTTC. It encodes CASRGLAGQSYEQYF.

This chain joins TRBV9 and TRBJ2-3, with TRBD2 identical over 12 bases. The germline V gene encodes CDR1 SGDLS and CDR2 YYNGEE. V trimming: 2 bases; J trimming: 0 bases; junction bases outside the gene matches: 7. The CDR3 is made up of 18 amino acids. The CDR3 region is CASSVGLAGSPSTDTQYF. CDR3 sequence (DNA): TGTGCCAGCAGCGTCGGACTAGCGGGGAGTCCTAGCACAGATACGCAGTATTTT. The full variable domain, completed using reference TRBV9 and TRBJ2-3, is DSGVTQTPKHLITATGQRVTLRCSPRSGDLSVYWYQQSLDQGLQFLIQYYNGEERAKGNILERFSAQQFPDLHSELNLSSLELGDSALYFCASSVGLAGSPSTDTQYFGPGTRLTVL.

This clone was picked up a small number of times. The gene calls are TRBV5-4 and TRBJ1-2; a possible D gene is TRBD1 (6 bases). V lost 1 base and J lost 7, with 11 bases in between. The CDR3 runs to 13 residues. Germline CDR1 and CDR2: SGHNT and YYREEE (reference sequence). CDR3 amino acids: CASSLNRVPGYTF. Written as DNA, the CDR3 is TGTGCCAGCAGCTTGAACAGGGTACCTGGCTACACCTTC.

This sequence joins TRBV19 and TRBJ2-5; 7 positions match TRBD2. The germline gives CDR1 LNHDA, CDR2 SQIVND (reference sequence). This CDR3 is 16 amino acids long. Trimming cost V 1 base and J 1 base; bases outside gene matches: 6. The CDR3 is CASSIGGAGIQETQYF. CDR3 coding DNA: TGTGCCAGTAGTATAGGGGGAGCGGGGATCCAAGAGACCCAGTACTTC.

V is TRBV21-1 and J is TRBJ1-2; the table's D call, TRBD1, was not checked against the DNA. TRBV21-1 is given as a pseudogene. The CDR3 totals 15 residues. The CDR3 coding sequence is TGTGCCAGCAGCAAAGCGCTGAGACAGCCCGGGGGCTACACCTTC. Protein: CASSKALRQPGGYTF.

The chain recombines TRBV29-1 with TRBJ1-5; TRBD1 might be the D (6 bases). Germline assignment: CDR1 SQVTM and CDR2 ANQGSEA. The CDR3 runs 12 residues. V was cut by 4 bases and J by 4 bases, with 8 bases left in between. The CDR3 DNA sequence: TGCAGCGTTGGGGGGCAGAATCAGCCCCAGCATTTT. This gives the protein CSVGGQNQPQHF.

The rearrangement links TRBV11-2 to TRBJ2-3; D perhaps matches TRBD1 (6 bases). CDR3 length equals 17 residues. The V end was cut by 3 bases, the J end by 0 bases, with 16 bases between. Looked up from germline, CDR1 is SGHAT and CDR2 is FQNNGV. The chain's CDR3 is CASSLALGAVSTDTQYF. The DNA for the CDR3 is TGTGCCAGCAGCTTGGCCCTGGGGGCAGTCAGCACAGATACGCAGTATTTT.

The gene calls are TRBV3-1 (or the pseudogene TRBV3-2) and TRBJ2-5; 16 bases are shared with TRBD2. V dropped 4 bases and J dropped 4; count of bases not matched to a gene: 9. The CDR3 spans 18 residues. CDR1 LGHDT and CDR2 YNNKEL come from the germline V gene (reference sequence). CDR3 in amino acids: CASSLGTSGGGGGETQYF. The CDR3 DNA is TGTGCCAGCAGCCTTGGGACTAGCGGGGGGGGTGGAGGAGAGACCCAGTACTTC.